This T cell receptor beta chain emerged from a study of blood T cell repertoires in COVID-19. In the study overall: The United States, Italy and Spain supplied acute and convalescent COVID-19 samples. T cells, B-cell-depleted T cells, or PBMCs supplied cDNA or gDNA.

In the original analysis: Reference gene primer amplification gave nucleated cell count estimates. Sequenced by immunoSEQ multiplex PCR; TCRdb stores in-frame clones only, minus some. V, J and clone size reflect that table, while D and trimming were determined from the DNA. Of about 97,000 clones in the sample, around 87% were seen once. The ends were cut back, 10 bases at V and 1 base at J, with 4 bases in the middle. The CDR3 sequence is 10 residues long. From germline, CDR1 is LNHDA and CDR2 SQIVND (reference sequence). The sequenced material came from peripheral blood. The origin of this receptor is a human donor in a cohort sampled during active COVID-19. The rearrangement uses TRBV19 and TRBJ1-2, with no clear D. This CDR3 reads CATGNYGYTF. CDR3 coding DNA: TGTGCCACCGGTAACTATGGCTACACCTTC.